This TCR beta chain was identified in a study of blood T cell repertoires in COVID-19. V was pared by 3 bases and J by 5 bases, with 7 bases of the junction left unmatched. The CDR3 extends over 15 amino acids. Germline lookup yields CDR1 LGHNA and CDR2 YNFKEQ. Sequencing used immunoSEQ multiplex PCR; TCRdb keeps in-frame clones, though not all of them. The sample records about 140,000 clones, under 85% being singletons. The chain links TRBV4-2 to TRBJ1-1; 9 nucleotides agree with TRBD1. The sequenced sample consisted of peripheral blood. The receptor's source is a human donor in a cohort sampled during active COVID-19. The DNA of the CDR3 is TGTGCCAGCAGCCATGTAACAGGGGGCGGTACTGAAGCTTTCTTT. Amino acids: CASSHVTGGGTEAFF.